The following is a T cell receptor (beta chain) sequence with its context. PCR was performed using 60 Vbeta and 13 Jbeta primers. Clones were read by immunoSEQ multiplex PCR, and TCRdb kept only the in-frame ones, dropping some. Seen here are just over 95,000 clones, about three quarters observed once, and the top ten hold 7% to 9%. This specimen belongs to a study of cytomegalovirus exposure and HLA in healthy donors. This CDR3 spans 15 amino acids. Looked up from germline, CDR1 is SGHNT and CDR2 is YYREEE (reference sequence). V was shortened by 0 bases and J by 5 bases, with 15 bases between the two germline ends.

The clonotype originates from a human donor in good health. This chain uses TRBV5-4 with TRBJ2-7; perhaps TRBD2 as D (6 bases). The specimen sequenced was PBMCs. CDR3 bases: TGTGCCAGCAGCTTGGTATCCGGGAGAAGGCACGAGCAGTACTTC. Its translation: CASSLVSGRRHEQYF.